This T cell receptor beta chain was retrieved from a study of neurological immune-mediated disorders. Study conclusions and caveats: No CDR3 amino acid sequences recurred among expanded clones across subjects, suggesting private repertoires in all groups.

The cDNA was synthesized by 5'RACE incorporating 10-nucleotide random UMIs. Sequencing runs each yielded over 170 million TCR-beta sequences from 15-18 subjects. From the 5' RACE reads, TCRdb called clonotypes with MiXCR, one entry per CDR3 protein. This sample has more than 35,000 distinct CDR3 sequences, with just under 6.5% found just once. The V end was cut by 2 bases, the J end by 5 bases, with 9 bases between. This CDR3 is built from 13 residues. Per germline, CDR1 MNHEY and CDR2 SVGAGI. This clonotype was recorded many times. Its antigen remains unknown. For sorted libraries, the input was around 1 million CD4+ or CD8+ T cells.

The receptor was derived from a woman aged 40 to 49 in good health. The sample comprised CD4+ T cells from blood. The V call is TRBV6-5, the J call TRBJ2-5; D is unresolved. CDR3 protein: CASSYVGWETQYF. DNA for the CDR3: TGTGCCAGCAGTTACGTCGGCTGGGAGACCCAGTACTTC.